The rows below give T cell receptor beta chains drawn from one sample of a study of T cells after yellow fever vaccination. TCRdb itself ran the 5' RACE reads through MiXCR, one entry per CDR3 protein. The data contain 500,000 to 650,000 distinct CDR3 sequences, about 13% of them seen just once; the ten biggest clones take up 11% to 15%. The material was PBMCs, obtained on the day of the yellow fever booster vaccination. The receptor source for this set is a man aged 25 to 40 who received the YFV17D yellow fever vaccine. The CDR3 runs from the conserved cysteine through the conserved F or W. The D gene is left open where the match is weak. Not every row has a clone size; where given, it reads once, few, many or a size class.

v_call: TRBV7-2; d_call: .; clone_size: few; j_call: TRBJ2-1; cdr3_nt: TGTGCCAGCAGCTTAGCAGTGGGGACCGGGAATGAGCAGTTCTTC; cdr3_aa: CASSLAVGTGNEQFF
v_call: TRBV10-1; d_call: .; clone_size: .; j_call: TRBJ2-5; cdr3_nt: TGCGCCAGCAGTGAGCGGGGCAATCAAGAGACCCAGTACTTC; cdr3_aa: CASSERGNQETQYF
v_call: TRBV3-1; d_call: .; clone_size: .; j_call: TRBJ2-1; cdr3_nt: TGTGCCAGCAGCCAAGATACGACTATTGGACGGGAGCAGTTCTTC; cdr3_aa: CASSQDTTIGREQFF
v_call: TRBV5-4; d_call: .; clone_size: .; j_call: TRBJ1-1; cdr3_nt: TGTGCCAGCAGCCCACAGGGTAGTTTTGAAGCTTTCTTT; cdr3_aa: CASSPQGSFEAFF
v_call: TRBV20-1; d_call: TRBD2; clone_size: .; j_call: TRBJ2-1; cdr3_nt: TGCAGTGCTTTGACTAGCGGAAGCTCCTACAATGAGCAGTTCTTC; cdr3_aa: CSALTSGSSYNEQFF
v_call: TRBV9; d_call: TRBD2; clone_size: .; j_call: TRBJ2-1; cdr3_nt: TGTGCCAGCAGCGAATCCGGGACTAGCGTGAAGAATGAGCAGTTCTTC; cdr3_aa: CASSESGTSVKNEQFF
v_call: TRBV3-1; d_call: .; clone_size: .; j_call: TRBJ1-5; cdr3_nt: TGTGCCAGCAGCCAGACAGTTAATCAGCCCCAGCATTTT; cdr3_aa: CASSQTVNQPQHF
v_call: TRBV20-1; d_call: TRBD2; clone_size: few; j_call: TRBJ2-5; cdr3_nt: TGCAGTGCTAGCGGATCTAGCGGCACCCATGAGACCCAGTACTTC; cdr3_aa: CSASGSSGTHETQYF
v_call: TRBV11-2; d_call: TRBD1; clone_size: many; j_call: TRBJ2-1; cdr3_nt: TGTGCCAGCAGCCGCTGGGACAGGTACAATGAGCAGTTCTTC; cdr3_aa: CASSRWDRYNEQFF
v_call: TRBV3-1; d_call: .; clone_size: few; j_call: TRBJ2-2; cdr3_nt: TGTGCCAGCAGCCAAGTTGGGGAGCTGTTTTTT; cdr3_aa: CASSQVGELFF
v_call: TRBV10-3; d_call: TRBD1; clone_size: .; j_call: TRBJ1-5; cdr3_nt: TGTGCCATCAGTGGGACAGGGGGCGATCAGCCCCAGCATTTT; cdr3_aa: CAISGTGGDQPQHF
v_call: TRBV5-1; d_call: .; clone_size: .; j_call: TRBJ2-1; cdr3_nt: TGCGCCAGCAGCGGCAGGGGTGGGAACTACAATGAGCAGTTCTTC; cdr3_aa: CASSGRGGNYNEQFF
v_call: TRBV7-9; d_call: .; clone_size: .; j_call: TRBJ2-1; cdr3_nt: TGTGCCAGCAGCCTCCGGTGGGAGCCTACGGGAGCGGGTGAGCAGTTCTTC; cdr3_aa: CASSLRWEPTGAGEQFF
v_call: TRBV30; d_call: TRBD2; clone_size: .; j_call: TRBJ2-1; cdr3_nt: TGTGCCGGAACGCTACCCGCCGGGACTAGGAGTTCCAATGAGCAGTTCTTC; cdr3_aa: CAGTLPAGTRSSNEQFF
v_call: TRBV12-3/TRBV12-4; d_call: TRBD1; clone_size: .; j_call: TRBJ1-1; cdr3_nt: TGTGCCAGCAGCCCAGGGACAGGAAGCATGAACACTGAAGCTTTCTTT; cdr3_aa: CASSPGTGSMNTEAFF
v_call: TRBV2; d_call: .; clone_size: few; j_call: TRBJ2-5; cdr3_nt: TGTGCCAAGACGCTTGAAGAGACCCAGTACTTC; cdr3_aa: CAKTLEETQYF
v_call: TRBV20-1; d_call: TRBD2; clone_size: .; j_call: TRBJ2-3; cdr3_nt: TGCAGTCCACCTTGGGGAGGGGACTCGCAAGGCACAGATACGCAGTATTTT; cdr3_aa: CSPPWGGDSQGTDTQYF
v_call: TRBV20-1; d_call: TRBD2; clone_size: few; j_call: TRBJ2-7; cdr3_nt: TGCAGTGCTAGAGATCAGGGATATTTAGCGGGAGGGTACGAGCAGTACTTC; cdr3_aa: CSARDQGYLAGGYEQYF
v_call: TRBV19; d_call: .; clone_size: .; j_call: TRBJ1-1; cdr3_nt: TGTGCCAGTAGGAACCACGGGGCCAACACTGAAGCTTTCTTT; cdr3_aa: CASRNHGANTEAFF
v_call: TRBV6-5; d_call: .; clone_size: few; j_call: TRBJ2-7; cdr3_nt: TGTGCCAGCAGTTTACACCCGCGAGGCGGCGGAAGGGAGCAGTACTTC; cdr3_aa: CASSLHPRGGGREQYF
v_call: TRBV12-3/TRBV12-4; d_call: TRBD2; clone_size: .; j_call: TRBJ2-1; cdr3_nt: TGTGCCAGCAGACCAAGGACTAGCTCCAATGAGCAGTTCTTC; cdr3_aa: CASRPRTSSNEQFF
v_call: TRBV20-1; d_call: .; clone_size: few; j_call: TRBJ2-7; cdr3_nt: TGCAGTGCTAGAGTCCCAGGGACGGGGGAGCAGTACTTC; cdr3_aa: CSARVPGTGEQYF
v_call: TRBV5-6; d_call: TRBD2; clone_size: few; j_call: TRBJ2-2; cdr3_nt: TGTGCCAGCAGCCCCTCCGATGGGGGGGTCGGGGAGCTGTTTTTT; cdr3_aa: CASSPSDGGVGELFF
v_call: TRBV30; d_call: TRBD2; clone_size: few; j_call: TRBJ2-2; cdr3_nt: TGTGCCTGGAGTGTGGCGGGAGGGGGGACCGGGGAGCTGTTTTTT; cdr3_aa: CAWSVAGGGTGELFF
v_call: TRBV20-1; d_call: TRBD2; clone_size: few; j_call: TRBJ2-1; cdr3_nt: TGCAGTGCTAGACCCCTCCCGAGGACTAGCCCTCCCCCTTCCTACAATGAGCAGTTCTTC; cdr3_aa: CSARPLPRTSPPPSYNEQFF
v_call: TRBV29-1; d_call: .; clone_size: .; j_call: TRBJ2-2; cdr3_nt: TGCAGCACCTCACGAGGGGGGGGCGCTAATACCGGGGAGCTGTTTTTT; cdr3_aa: CSTSRGGGANTGELFF
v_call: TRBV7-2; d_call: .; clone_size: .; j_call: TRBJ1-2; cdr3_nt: TGTGCCAGCAGCTCAAGTCGGGGGGCTTACTATGGCTACACCTTC; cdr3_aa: CASSSSRGAYYGYTF
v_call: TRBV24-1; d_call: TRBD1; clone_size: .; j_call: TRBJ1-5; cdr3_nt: TGTGCCACCAGTGAGGGGACAGGAAACAATCAGCCCCAGCATTTT; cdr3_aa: CATSEGTGNNQPQHF
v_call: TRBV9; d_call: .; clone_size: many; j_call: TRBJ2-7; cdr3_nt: TGTGCCAGCAGCGTAGATGGCAGAGATAACGAGCAGTACTTC; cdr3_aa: CASSVDGRDNEQYF
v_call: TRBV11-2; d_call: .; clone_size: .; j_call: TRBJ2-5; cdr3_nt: TGTGCCAGCAGCTTAGACCGGGCCGGGGGGACCCAGTACTTC; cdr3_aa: CASSLDRAGGTQYF
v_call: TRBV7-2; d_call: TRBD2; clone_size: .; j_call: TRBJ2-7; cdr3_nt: TGTGCCAGCAGCTTCACTAGCGGGACTTACGAGCAGTACTTC; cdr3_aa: CASSFTSGTYEQYF
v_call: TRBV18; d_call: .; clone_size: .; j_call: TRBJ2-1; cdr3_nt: TGTGCCAGCTCACCACGATTAGCGGATAGCTCCTACAATGAGCAGTTCTTC; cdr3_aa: CASSPRLADSSYNEQFF
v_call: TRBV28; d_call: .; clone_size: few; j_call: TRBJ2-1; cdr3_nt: TGTGCCAGCAACCGGGAACCTTACAATGAGCAGTTCTTC; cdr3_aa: CASNREPYNEQFF
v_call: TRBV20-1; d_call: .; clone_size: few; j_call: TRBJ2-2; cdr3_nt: TGCAGTGCTACCACCTTGGGAAACACCGGGGAGCTGTTTTTT; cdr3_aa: CSATTLGNTGELFF
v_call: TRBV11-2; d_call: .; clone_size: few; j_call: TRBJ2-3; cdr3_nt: TGTGCCAGCAGCTTTGGGGAGGCAGAAGTCCCTAGCACAGATACGCAGTATTTT; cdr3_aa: CASSFGEAEVPSTDTQYF
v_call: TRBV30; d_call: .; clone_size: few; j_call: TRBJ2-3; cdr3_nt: TGTGCCTGGAGTGTACAGATCGGGAGCACAGATACGCAGTATTTT; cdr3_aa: CAWSVQIGSTDTQYF
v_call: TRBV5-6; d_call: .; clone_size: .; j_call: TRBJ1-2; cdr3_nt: TGTGCCAGCAGCTTGGGACAGACCACCTATGGCTACACCTTC; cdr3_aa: CASSLGQTTYGYTF
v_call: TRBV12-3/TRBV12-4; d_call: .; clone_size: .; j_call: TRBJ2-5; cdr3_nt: TGTGCCAGCAGTTTAGGGGGGGGCTGGGAGACCCAGTACTTC; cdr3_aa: CASSLGGGWETQYF
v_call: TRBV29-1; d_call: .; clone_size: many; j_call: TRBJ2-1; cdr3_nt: TGCAGCGTTGTAGCCCCTGAGCAGTTCTTC; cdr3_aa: CSVVAPEQFF
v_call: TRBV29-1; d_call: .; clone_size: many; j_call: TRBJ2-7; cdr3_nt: TGCAGCGTTGTCCCTGGGGGCGTGGGAGAGCAGTACTTC; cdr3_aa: CSVVPGGVGEQYF